In its sample, the clone carrying this T cell receptor beta chain was seen a few times. TCRdb reprocessed the reads via MiXCR and lists one record per CDR3 protein. The sample contains 130,000 or so distinct CDR3 sequences, roughly 6% of which appear only once. The length of the CDR3 is 12 residues. From germline, CDR1 is MNHEY and CDR2 SVGEGT. V was clipped by 11 bases and J by 2 bases, with 13 bases between them. The sample is drawn from a study of T cell repertoires in cytomegalovirus infection. V usage is TRBV6-2 or TRBV6-3 and J usage is TRBJ2-7; D possibly uses TRBD1 or TRBD2 (5 bases each). This clonotype was obtained from a human donor in good health (CMV status not recorded). Some clones in this sample may be carry-over from other donors' samples. Input material: PBMCs. The CDR3 protein is CAARDGTYEQYF. As DNA, the CDR3 is TGTGCCGCCAGGGACGGAACCTACGAGCAGTACTTC.